This record concerns one TCR beta chain sequence. These data are taken from a study of T cells in Graves' hyperthyroidism and ophthalmopathy. Across the whole study: The authors collected peripheral blood at initial diagnosis, before any treatment.

Trimming took off 7 bases at V and 7 bases at J, with 7 bases between the two ends. The CDR3 runs to 11 residues. Germline lookup yields CDR1 MNHNS and CDR2 SASEGT. RNA transcripts provided the source from which TCR beta CDR3 regions were amplified. Researchers ran a first-round RT-PCR on the TCR CDR3 using the HTBI primer set. TCRdb itself ran the multiplex PCR reads through MiXCR, one entry per CDR3 protein. The data hold 600,000 to 650,000 distinct CDR3 sequences, with around 21% observed a single time. The genes are TRBV6-1 and TRBJ2-2; no reliable D call. This clonotype originated in a man aged 30 to 45 with Graves' ophthalmopathy. The specimen was blood. The CDR3 DNA is TGTGCCAGCACTCGGGTCGGGGAGCTGTTTTTT. This encodes CASTRVGELFF.